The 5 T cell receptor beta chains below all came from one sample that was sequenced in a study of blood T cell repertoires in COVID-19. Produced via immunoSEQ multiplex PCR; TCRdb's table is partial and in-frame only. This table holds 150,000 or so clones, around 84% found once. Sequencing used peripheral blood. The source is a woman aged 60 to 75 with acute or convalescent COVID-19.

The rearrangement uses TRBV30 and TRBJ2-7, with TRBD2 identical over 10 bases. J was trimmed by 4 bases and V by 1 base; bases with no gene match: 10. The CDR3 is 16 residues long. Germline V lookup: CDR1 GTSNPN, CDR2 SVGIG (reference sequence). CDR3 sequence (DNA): TGTGCCTGGAGTGCGCTAGCGGGGGAGGTCATATACGAGCAGTACTTC. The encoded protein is CAWSALAGEVIYEQYF.

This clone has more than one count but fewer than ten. CDR3: CASSFRYYEQYF. CDR3 nucleotide sequence: TGTGCCAGCAGTTTTCGCTACTACGAGCAGTACTTC. The rearrangement joins TRBV12-3 or TRBV12-4 to TRBJ2-7, with D unresolved. The CDR3 contains 12 residues. Deletions cut 3 bases from V and 3 bases from J, with 6 bases between.

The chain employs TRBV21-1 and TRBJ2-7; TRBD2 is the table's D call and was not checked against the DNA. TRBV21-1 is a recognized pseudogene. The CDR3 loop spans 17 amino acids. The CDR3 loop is CASSKSTRLAGSYEQYF. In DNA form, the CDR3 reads TGTGCCAGCAGCAAAAGTACCCGACTAGCGGGATCCTACGAGCAGTACTTC.

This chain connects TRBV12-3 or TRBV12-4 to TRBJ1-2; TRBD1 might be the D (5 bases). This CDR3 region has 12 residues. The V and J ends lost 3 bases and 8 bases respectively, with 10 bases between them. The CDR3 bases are TGTGCCAGCAGTTTGGCAGGGAGGGGCTACACCTTC. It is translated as CASSLAGRGYTF.

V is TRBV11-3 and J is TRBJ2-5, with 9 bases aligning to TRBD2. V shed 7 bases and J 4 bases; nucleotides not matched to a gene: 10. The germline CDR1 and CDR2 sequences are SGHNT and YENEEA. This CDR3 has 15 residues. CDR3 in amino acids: CASTPAGGRRETQYF. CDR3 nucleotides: TGTGCCAGCACCCCAGCGGGGGGCAGGAGAGAGACCCAGTACTTC.